This T cell receptor beta chain is from a study of T cell responses to AZD1222 COVID-19 vaccine. Study-wide findings and caveats: Once two AZD1222 doses were given, Spike-specific TCR breadth and depth went up. The donors showed a predominance of white British ancestry and of females, with possible underestimation of clonal diversity.

Concerning this clone: As yet, its antigen is unknown.

The CDR3 runs 13 residues. Germline V gene sequence: CDR1 MNHEY, CDR2 SVGAGI. V shed 6 bases and J 9 bases; nucleotides not matched to a gene: 4. Measured with immunoSEQ multiplex PCR; TCRdb has only the in-frame clones, and not every one. The sample holds 170,000 or so clones, about nine tenths seen once. The J gene is TRBJ1-5, the V gene TRBV6-5, with 11 bases that match TRBD1. The source is an adult in good health. The material was peripheral blood, obtained on day 0 of AZD1222 vaccination. Here the CDR3 DNA reads TGTGCCAGCAGGGGACAGGGGGTGCGGCCCCAGCATTTT. Its protein is CASRGQGVRPQHF.